Following are 8 T cell receptor beta chains from one sample sequenced in a study of T-cell reconstitution after alpha-beta-depleted transplantation in children. TCRbeta library construction was performed incorporating unique molecular identifiers. TCRdb fed the PCR reads into MiXCR, producing one record per CDR3 protein. Here the sample spans about 420,000 distinct CDR3 sequences, 9.5% to 13% being singletons. The starting material was PBMCs from the stem cell graft donor, obtained from the stem cell graft. The receptors derive from a human donor who donated a stem cell graft to a child with acute myeloid leukemia.

The V gene is TRBV20-1, the J gene TRBJ1-5, with a tentative D call TRBD1 (5 bases). Trimming removed 1 base from V and 3 bases from J, with 13 bases in between. The CDR3 extends over 15 amino acids. Germline V CDR1 and CDR2: DFQATT, SNEGSKA (reference sequence). The CDR3 spells CSARATTGPNQPQHF. Here the CDR3 DNA reads TGCAGTGCTAGAGCAACGACGGGACCCAATCAGCCCCAGCATTTT.

This chain joins TRBV2 and TRBJ1-1; D ambiguous. Germline V gene lookup returns CDR1 SNHLY and CDR2 FYNNEI. This CDR3 comprises 13 residues. Trimming removed 4 bases at V and 6 bases at J, with 12 bases between. The CDR3 is CASSVLPLSEAFF. Written as DNA, the CDR3 is TGTGCCAGCAGTGTTCTTCCCCTTTCTGAAGCTTTCTTT.

The chain links TRBV15 to TRBJ1-5; no clear D. CDR1 and CDR2 from the germline V gene are LNHNV and YYDKDF (reference sequence). V was cut by 1 base and J by 2 bases, with 15 bases left in between. This CDR3 contains 17 residues. The CDR3 coding sequence is TGTGCCACCAGCAGAGGTCTGGATTTTAGCGGCAATCAGCCCCAGCATTTT. It translates to CATSRGLDFSGNQPQHF.

This clonotype was recorded a few times. V and J are TRBV20-1 and TRBJ1-5; D gene ambiguous. Germline CDR1 and CDR2: DFQATT and SNEGSKA (reference sequence). Trimming removed 4 bases at V and 9 bases at J, with 13 bases between. The CDR3 runs 12 residues. The CDR3 spells CSATAKEPPQHF. CDR3 nucleotide sequence: TGCAGTGCTACCGCTAAGGAACCGCCCCAGCATTTT.

The chain uses TRBV30 and TRBJ1-1; TRBD1 might be the D (6 bases). In germline, CDR1 is GTSNPN, CDR2 SVGIG (reference sequence). The length of the CDR3 is 13 residues. Trimming shortened V by 3 bases and J by 5 bases, and 13 bases separated the two germline ends. CDR3 sequence (DNA): TGTGCCTGGAGCGTAGGGGGTTTAACTGAAGCTTTCTTT. It encodes CAWSVGGLTEAFF.

In this sample, this clonotype turned up a few times. J is TRBJ2-5 and V is TRBV7-2, with 10 nucleotides matching TRBD2. V lost 2 bases to trimming and J lost 5 bases; unmatched junction nucleotides: 5. Germline-derived CDR1 and CDR2 are SGHTA and FQGNSA. This CDR3 is 15 amino acids long. The CDR3 here is CASSLYSGGRETQYF. The DNA for the CDR3 is TGTGCCAGCAGCTTATATAGCGGGGGGAGGGAGACCCAGTACTTC.

The gene calls are TRBV7-6 and TRBJ1-5; 11 bases agree with TRBD1. The trim removed 5 bases at V and 7 bases at J, leaving 7 bases unmatched. The CDR3 contains 15 residues. Per the germline V gene, CDR1 is SGHVS and CDR2 is FNYEAQ. For the CDR3, the DNA is TGTGCCAGCAGCCCCGGGACAGGGGGGATCCAGCCCCAGCATTTT. This encodes CASSPGTGGIQPQHF.

Only a few counts were recorded for this clonotype. This chain uses TRBV9 with TRBJ1-6; D gene uncertain. V was trimmed by 0 bases and J by 7 bases, leaving 8 bases between them. This CDR3 is built from 14 residues. The germline V gene encodes CDR1 SGDLS and CDR2 YYNGEE. CDR3 DNA: TGTGCCAGCAGCGTAGATACGGGAAATTCACCCCTCCACTTT. This codes for CASSVDTGNSPLHF.